This T cell receptor (beta chain) originates from a study of post-analysis software for immune sequencing data. About the study: Relapsing-remitting, secondary progressive and progressive-relapsing courses of multiple sclerosis were included.

Study outcomes and limitations: Patients had higher frequencies than controls of about five TRBV segments, including TRBV5-6, TRBV5-1 and TRBV20-1.

Remarks on this clonotype: Its antigen is undetermined.

cDNA libraries of TCR beta carried unique molecular identifiers. TCRdb analysed the PCR reads with MiXCR anew, one entry per CDR3 protein. The sample holds 750,000 to 900,000 distinct CDR3 sequences; approximately 44% are singletons and the top ten take just under 5%. The CDR3 is 14 residues long. Germline V gene sequence: CDR1 MNHEY, CDR2 SVGEGT. The chain employs TRBV6-2 or TRBV6-3 and TRBJ2-4; perhaps TRBD1 as D (6 bases). The J call may be mistaken, given a closer DNA end match to TRBJ2-7. Sequencing was carried out using blood. The sequence was obtained from a girl aged 10 to 17 with multiple sclerosis. The CDR3 here is CASSIGQTGYEQYF. The CDR3 DNA follows: TGTGCCAGCAGTATCGGACAGACTGGATACGAGCAGTACTTC.